A single TCR beta chain is shown here with its context. Its cognate antigen is unknown. The TCR beta profiling, which covered VDJ combination and CDR3 sequence, was carried out using genomic DNA as the template. TCRdb reprocessed the reads with MiXCR, giving one entry per CDR3 protein. This table holds approximately 260,000 distinct CDR3 sequences, roughly 80% found once. The V gene end was trimmed by 3 bases and the J gene end by 1 base; junction bases not matched to a gene: 14. The CDR3 totals 18 residues. The V gene's germline CDR1 is SGHTA and CDR2 FQGTGA. The data were obtained in a study of CD8+CD57+ T cells in acquired aplastic anemia. About the research overall: Isolated CD4+ and CD8+ cells, once sorted, yielded DNA averaging around 3.3 ug. Study-wide findings and caveats: Patients and controls were not found to differ significantly in CD8+ Simpson's diversity.

Only patients with CD8+CD57+ cell expansion on flow cytometry were chosen for sequencing. The diagnosis in all patients was severe acquired aplastic anemia. At the time of blood sampling, patients had not yet received any therapy. The origin of this receptor is a human donor with aplastic anemia. The material sequenced was sorted CD4+, CD8+, or CD8+CD57+ T cells (not recorded which) from PBMCs. The V call is TRBV7-3, the J call TRBJ2-7, with 8 nucleotides matching TRBD2. The CDR3 region is CASSFKKRGTYNSYEQYV. CDR3 nucleotides: TGTGCCAGCAGCTTTAAGAAGCGGGGGACATACAATTCCTACGAGCAGTACGTC.